These 29 T cell receptor beta chains originate from one sample sequenced in a study of shared T cell receptors in the human thymus. Libraries were prepared by immunoSEQ multiplex PCR; TCRdb keeps only in-frame clonotypes and omits some of them. The profile shows about 730,000 clones, 80% to 90% of them singletons. These records were also assigned to another study, of human thymus T cells.

Sequencing was carried out using thymocytes. These receptors all come from a girl under three years old with a congenital heart defect.

V is TRBV18 and J is TRBJ1-5; D is unresolved. The V end was cut by 2 bases, the J end by 2 bases, with 10 bases between. The CDR3 sequence is 15 residues long. The germline V gene encodes CDR1 KGHSH and CDR2 LQKENI. The CDR3 sequence: CASSPSVLRNQPQHF. The CDR3 DNA is TGTGCCAGCTCACCATCGGTACTGCGCAATCAGCCCCAGCATTTT.

J is TRBJ2-2 and V is TRBV28, with TRBD1 identical over 10 bases. V was pared by 8 bases and J by 6 bases, with 9 bases of the junction left unmatched. CDR3 length equals 15 residues. Germline V CDR1 and CDR2: MDHEN, SYDVKM. The CDR3, as DNA: TGTGCCAGCCTCCCGGTGGGACAGGGGTCCGGGGAGCTGTTTTTT. Protein product: CASLPVGQGSGELFF. Drawing the rest from reference TRBV28 and TRBJ2-2, the complete variable domain is DVKVTQSSRYLVKRTGEKVFLECVQDMDHENMFWYRQDPGLGLRLIYFSYDVKMKEKGDIPEGYSVSREKKERFSLILESASTNQTSMYLCASLPVGQGSGELFFGEGSRLTVL.

V gene TRBV23-1 combines with J gene TRBJ1-1, with D perhaps matching TRBD1 (5 bases). TRBV23-1 is assigned to the ORF class and has an uncertain function. The CDR3 is 12 amino acids. Trimming removed 8 bases from V and 10 bases from J, with 17 bases in between. The CDR3 reads CASPLGGSGAFF. CDR3 coding DNA: TGCGCCAGCCCCTTGGGGGGAAGTGGAGCTTTCTTT.

V and J are TRBV7-2 and TRBJ2-7; 8 bases agree with TRBD2. V dropped 4 bases and J dropped 0; count of bases not matched to a gene: 11. Germline CDR1 is SGHTA and CDR2 is FQGNSA. The CDR3 extends over 17 amino acids. The CDR3 region has the DNA TGTGCCAGCAGCTCAATCACGGGGCGGGGGGACTCCTACGAGCAGTACTTC. It is translated as CASSSITGRGDSYEQYF.

The chain is built from TRBV6-5 and TRBJ2-5; no firm D call. The CDR3 spans 11 residues. Deletions cut 8 bases from V and 5 bases from J, with 9 bases between. CDR1 MNHEY and CDR2 SVGAGI come from the germline V gene. In DNA form, the CDR3 reads TGTGCCAGCTCGAATGCGGAGACCCAGTACTTC. This encodes CASSNAETQYF.

The chain joins TRBV4-3 to TRBJ2-6; D may be TRBD1 (5 bases). Trimming took 0 bases from V and 2 from J, leaving 14 bases between them. Germline V lookup: CDR1 LGHNA, CDR2 YSLEER. This CDR3 spans 18 amino acids. Here the CDR3 reads CASSQDPRVVAGANVLTF. Written as DNA, the CDR3 is TGCGCCAGCAGCCAAGATCCCAGGGTTGTGGCTGGGGCCAACGTCCTGACTTTC.

The chain links TRBV10-3 to TRBJ1-2, with TRBD1 matching over 10 bases. Germline assignment: CDR1 ENHRY and CDR2 SYGVKD. CDR3 length equals 15 residues. V shed 10 bases, J shed 0 bases, and the junction held 8 bases outside the gene matches. In nucleotides, the CDR3 is TGTGCCACCCTACCCGGGACAGGGGCTAACTATGGCTACACCTTC. This codes for CATLPGTGANYGYTF.

The chain recombines TRBV4-2 with TRBJ1-4; 10 bases line up with TRBD1. The ends lost 0 bases at V and 6 bases at J; junction bases unmatched: 16. Per germline, CDR1 LGHNA and CDR2 YNFKEQ. The length of the CDR3 is 20 residues. The DNA for the CDR3 is TGTGCCAGCAGCCAAGAACTACCATGGACAGGGGGTGAGAGTGATGAAAAACTGTTTTTT. It encodes CASSQELPWTGGESDEKLFF.

The chain couples TRBV6-5 to TRBJ1-2, with TRBD1 identical over 7 bases. Germline loops: CDR1 MNHEY, CDR2 SVGAGI. The length of the CDR3 is 13 residues. The ends lost 6 bases at V and 2 bases at J; junction bases unmatched: 3. CDR3: CASRIQGNYGYTF. DNA for the CDR3: TGTGCCAGCAGGATACAGGGGAACTATGGCTACACCTTC.

The rearrangement joins TRBV2 to TRBJ2-7, with 10 bases aligning to TRBD2. V shed 9 bases, J shed 0 bases, and the junction held 17 bases outside the gene matches. The CDR3 is 18 residues long. CDR1 and CDR2 (germline): SNHLY, FYNNEI. The CDR3 sequence: CARTIIPIAGGNSYEQYF. The DNA for the CDR3 is TGTGCCAGAACAATCATCCCCATAGCGGGGGGAAACTCCTACGAGCAGTACTTC.

The chain employs TRBV4-1 and TRBJ2-7, with TRBD1 matching 10 bases. The germline gives CDR1 MGHRA, CDR2 YSYEKL. V gave up 4 bases and J gave up 3 bases; unmatched junction bases: 6. The CDR3 length is 15 residues. CDR3 region: CASSLPGQGNYEQYF. The CDR3 region has the DNA TGCGCCAGCAGCCTTCCGGGACAGGGGAACTACGAGCAGTACTTC.

This chain links TRBV5-4 with TRBJ2-3; 8 positions match TRBD1. The CDR3 is 17 residues long. V lost 4 bases, J lost 4 bases, and 14 bases stayed unmatched. Germline V gene lookup returns CDR1 SGHNT and CDR2 YYREEE (reference sequence). CDR3 sequence: CASSPAFRDRWADTQYF. As DNA, the CDR3 is TGTGCCAGCAGCCCTGCTTTCCGGGACAGGTGGGCAGATACGCAGTATTTT.

V usage is TRBV28 and J usage is TRBJ1-2; D possibly corresponds to TRBD1 (6 bases). From germline, CDR1 is MDHEN and CDR2 SYDVKM. This CDR3 comprises 14 residues. V dropped 3 bases and J dropped 4 bases, with 12 bases sitting between them. The CDR3: CASSFRGAGYGYTF. In DNA, the CDR3 is TGTGCCAGCAGTTTCCGGGGGGCCGGCTATGGCTACACCTTC.

This clone was picked up a small number of times. The rearrangement joins TRBV2 to TRBJ1-4, with TRBD1 identical over 9 bases. J gave up 8 bases and V 8 bases, and 9 bases lay outside the gene matches. Looked up from germline, CDR1 is SNHLY and CDR2 is FYNNEI. CDR3 length equals 14 residues. The CDR3 loop reads CASRDGTGYEKLFF. In nucleotides, the CDR3 is TGTGCCAGCCGAGATGGGACAGGGTACGAAAAACTGTTTTTT.

The V and J genes are TRBV5-1 and TRBJ1-2, with D perhaps TRBD1 (6 bases). Germline V gene lookup returns CDR1 SGHRS and CDR2 YFSETQ. Deletions cut 0 bases from V and 12 bases from J, with 9 bases between. The CDR3 runs to 11 residues. The CDR3 sequence: CASSLAQGHTF. CDR3 in DNA: TGCGCCAGCAGCTTGGCCCAGGGGCACACCTTC. The full variable domain, in which reference TRBV5-1 and TRBJ1-2 provide the parts outside the CDR3, is KAGVTQTPRYLIKTRGQQVTLSCSPISGHRSVSWYQQTPGQGLQFLFEYFSETQRNKGNFPGRFSGRQFSNSRSEMNVSTLELGDSALYLCASSLAQGHTFGSGTRLTVV.

V is TRBV5-6 and J is TRBJ1-1; no firm D call. V was cut by 3 bases and J by 6 bases, with 18 bases left in between. This CDR3 spans 15 amino acids. Germline CDR1 is SGHDT and CDR2 is YYEEEE. The CDR3 loop is CASSSRTTGVAEAFF. CDR3 DNA sequence: TGTGCCAGCAGCTCACGAACCACCGGGGTCGCTGAAGCTTTCTTT.

The chain is built from TRBV19 and TRBJ2-3; perhaps TRBD2 as D (5 bases). The CDR3 contains 17 residues. V lost 5 bases, J lost 4 bases, and 22 bases lay in between. The germline CDR1 and CDR2 sequences are LNHDA and SQIVND (reference sequence). In DNA, the CDR3 is TGTGCCAGTAGTCCGTATCCGAGGGAAACTACCTCAGATACGCAGTATTTT. Amino acid sequence: CASSPYPRETTSDTQYF. Variable domain in full (rest from reference TRBV19 and TRBJ2-3): DGGITQSPKYLFRKEGQNVTLSCEQNLNHDAMYWYRQDPGQGLRLIYYSQIVNDFQKGDIAEGYSVSREKKESFPLTVTSAQKNPTAFYLCASSPYPRETTSDTQYFGPGTRLTVL.

This sequence joins TRBV18 and TRBJ2-7, with 7 bases matching TRBD2. There are 14 residues in the CDR3. Germline V gives CDR1 KGHSH, CDR2 LQKENI. The V gene end was trimmed by 3 bases and the J gene end by 5 bases; junction bases not matched to a gene: 7. The DNA of the CDR3 is TGTGCCAGCTCACCCCGGGGAGGGGTCGACGAGCAGTACTTC. It specifies CASSPRGGVDEQYF. Using reference TRBV18 and TRBJ2-7 for the parts outside the CDR3, the full variable domain is NAGVMQNPRHLVRRRGQEARLRCSPMKGHSHVYWYRQLPEEGLKFMVYLQKENIIDESGMPKERFSAEFPKEGPSILRIQQVVRGDSAAYFCASSPRGGVDEQYFGPGTRLTVT.

The chain joins TRBV6-5 to TRBJ1-2, with 8 positions matching TRBD1. There are 13 residues in the CDR3. V lost 2 bases to trimming and J lost 6 bases; unmatched junction nucleotides: 2. The V gene's germline CDR1 is MNHEY and CDR2 SVGAGI. The CDR3 sequence: CASSYATGDGYTF. In DNA form, the CDR3 reads TGTGCCAGCAGTTACGCGACAGGGGATGGCTACACCTTC.

This clone is a singleton in its sample. The V gene is TRBV4-1, the J gene TRBJ2-7, with 7 bases fitting TRBD1. This CDR3 is built from 15 residues. Germline V gene lookup returns CDR1 MGHRA and CDR2 YSYEKL. V lost 0 bases, J lost 2 bases, and 4 bases stayed unmatched. CDR3 residues: CASSQERDRAYEQYF. DNA for the CDR3: TGCGCCAGCAGCCAAGAACGGGACAGAGCCTACGAGCAGTACTTC.

This chain uses TRBV5-1 with TRBJ2-1; D perhaps matches TRBD1 (5 bases). Per the germline V gene, CDR1 is SGHRS and CDR2 is YFSETQ. This CDR3 is built from 14 residues. Trimming stripped 0 bases from V and 6 bases from J, with 10 bases between. The CDR3 DNA reads as TGCGCCAGCAGCTTGGGGGTCAGGGCCAATGAGCAGTTCTTC. Protein: CASSLGVRANEQFF.

V and J are TRBV12-5 and TRBJ1-2; 7 bases match TRBD1. Germline V CDR1 and CDR2: LGHNT, FRNRAP. The J segment lost 8 bases and the V segment lost 8 bases, leaving 11 bases of the junction unmatched. This CDR3 has 13 residues. The CDR3 region is CASTRGLGTGYTF. CDR3 coding DNA: TGTGCTAGTACGAGGGGGCTTGGTACGGGCTACACCTTC.

The V and J genes are TRBV6-5 and TRBJ2-3, with 10 bases lining up with TRBD1. Germline V gene data show CDR1 as MNHEY and CDR2 as SVGAGI. The CDR3 extends over 14 amino acids. Trimming removed 5 bases from V and 5 bases from J; junction bases left unmatched: 4. The DNA for the CDR3 is TGTGCCAGCAGTGACAGGGGGCGAGGAGATACGCAGTATTTT. Translation: CASSDRGRGDTQYF.

The chain recombines TRBV28 with TRBJ1-1; tentative D call: TRBD1 (5 bases). CDR3 length: 16 residues. With 6 bases removed from V and 3 bases from J, the gap between germline ends came to 20 bases. Looked up from germline, CDR1 is MDHEN and CDR2 is SYDVKM. CDR3: CASSPPPSWGDTEAFF. In DNA, the CDR3 is TGTGCCAGCAGCCCGCCTCCGAGTTGGGGGGACACTGAAGCTTTCTTT.

V gene TRBV11-2 combines with J gene TRBJ1-5; D is unresolved. This CDR3 is built from 18 residues. Germline V CDR1 and CDR2: SGHAT, FQNNGV. Trimming shortened V by 0 bases and J by 5 bases, and 20 bases separated the two germline ends. CDR3 region: CASSLDLRKGYADQPQHF. As DNA, the CDR3 is TGTGCCAGCAGCTTAGATCTCCGGAAAGGCTACGCGGATCAGCCCCAGCATTTT.

The rearrangement joins TRBV10-2 to TRBJ2-7; 7 bases fit TRBD2. CDR1 WSHSY and CDR2 SAAADI come from the germline V gene. This CDR3 has 15 residues. V lost 2 bases to trimming and J lost 4 bases; unmatched junction nucleotides: 8. The CDR3 spells CASSELGGDLYEQYF. The DNA of the CDR3 is TGCGCCAGCAGTGAGCTGGGGGGGGACCTTTACGAGCAGTACTTC.

The chain uses TRBV6-1 and TRBJ1-5; D gene ambiguous. CDR3 length: 16 amino acids. V lost 2 bases, J lost 5 bases, and 16 bases lay in between. CDR1 is MNHNS and CDR2 is SASEGT in the germline V gene. Here the CDR3 reads CASSEFPPERDQPQHF. The CDR3 DNA sequence: TGTGCCAGCAGTGAATTCCCCCCAGAGAGGGATCAGCCCCAGCATTTT.

This clone was counted only a few times. Other DNA sequences in this specimen translate into the identical CDR3. J is TRBJ1-3 and V is TRBV20-1; D unclear. Between the trimmed V and J ends, which lost 6 bases and 2 bases, there was a span of 5 bases. The length of the CDR3 is 11 residues. In germline, CDR1 is DFQATT, CDR2 SNEGSKA (reference sequence). Here the CDR3 reads CSASTGNTIYF. The DNA of the CDR3 is TGCAGTGCCAGTACTGGAAACACCATATATTTT.

V and J are TRBV7-9 and TRBJ2-2; TRBD1 agrees at 9 bases. Germline lookup yields CDR1 SEHNR and CDR2 FQNEAQ (reference sequence). This CDR3 has 15 amino acids. Trimming at V came to 5 bases and at J to 3 bases, leaving 4 bases not matched to a gene. The CDR3 sequence: CASSPRQGDTGELFF. CDR3 DNA: TGTGCCAGCAGCCCCCGACAGGGGGACACCGGGGAGCTGTTTTTT.